This is a list of T cell receptor beta chains from one sample in a study of T cell changes during pregnancy in multiple sclerosis. Profiling relied on immunoSEQ multiplex PCR, and the TCRdb table lists in-frame clones only, not all of them. The repertoire holds about 67,000 clones, with over 80% as singletons. The sample consisted of peripheral blood, taken in the second trimester of pregnancy. The receptors here all came from a female donor in good health, enrolled as a control in a pregnancy study. The CDR3 runs from the conserved cysteine through the conserved F or W. A D gene is named only where the DNA matches it firmly. Clone size is stated in some rows and not others, as once, few, many or a class when expanded.

>NA|TRBD1|TRBV19|TRBJ1-1
TGTGCCAGTATCCCCAAGCGTGGACAGGGCATAGGCACTGAAGCTTTCTTT
CASIPKRGQGIGTEAFF
>NA|TRBD1|TRBV6-4|TRBJ1-2
TGTGCCAGCAGTGTTATCGAACAGGGGACCTATGGCTACACCTTC
CASSVIEQGTYGYTF
>NA|NA|TRBV7-9|TRBJ2-4
TGTGCCAGCAGCCTTACTTCAGGGCGTAGGGACGGGGGCAAAAACATTCAGTACTTC
CASSLTSGRRDGGKNIQYF
>NA|TRBD1|TRBV29-1|TRBJ1-2
TGCAGCGTTGGGGACAGGGAACATGGCTACACCTTC
CSVGDREHGYTF
>NA|TRBD2|TRBV11-3|TRBJ2-3
TGTGCCAGCAGCTTAGGACTAGCGGGGGGCACAGATACGCAGTATTTT
CASSLGLAGGTDTQYF
>NA|NA|TRBV6-5|TRBJ2-3
TGTGCCAGCAACCCCCGCGGCGGGGGCACAGATACGCAGTATTTT
CASNPRGGGTDTQYF
>NA|NA|TRBV7-3|TRBJ2-2
TGTGCCATCGAACGACCGGGACACAGAACCGGGGAGCTGTTTTTT
CAIERPGHRTGELFF
>NA|TRBD2|TRBV19|TRBJ2-1
TGTGCCAGTAGTGTTAGCGGGAGGACCTACAATGAGCAGTTCTTC
CASSVSGRTYNEQFF
>NA|TRBD1|TRBV5-8|TRBJ2-1
TGTGCCAGCAGCTCCCACAGGGGCGGTGGATCCTACAATGAGCAGTTCTTC
CASSSHRGGGSYNEQFF
>NA|NA|TRBV6-5|TRBJ1-5
TGTGCCAGCAGTTACTCCCGAGGGTACGGTCAGCCCCAGCATTTT
CASSYSRGYGQPQHF
>NA|NA|TRBV28|TRBJ2-7
TGTGCCAGCAGTTTCGTAGGGGGCTACGAGCAGTACTTC
CASSFVGGYEQYF
>NA|NA|TRBV11-3|TRBJ2-7
TGTGCCAGCAGCTTAGGAACAGAATACGAGCAGTACTTC
CASSLGTEYEQYF
>NA|TRBD1|TRBV5-6|TRBJ1-1
TGTGCCAGCACCGAGACAGGGGGCGCTTCAGAAGCTTTCTTT
CASTETGGASEAFF
>once|TRBD2|TRBV7-8|TRBJ2-1
TGTGCCAGCGCACGGGGGGGCAATGAGCAGTTCTTC
CASARGGNEQFF
>few|TRBD2|TRBV9|TRBJ2-1
TGTGCCAGCAGCGTAGTCTCGGGAGGGGGAAATGAGCAGTTCTTC
CASSVVSGGGNEQFF
>once|TRBD1|TRBV5-1|TRBJ2-7
TGCGCCAGCAGCTTCGGACAGGGGAGCGACGAGCAGTACTTC
CASSFGQGSDEQYF
>NA|TRBD2|TRBV5-1|TRBJ2-3
TGCGCCAGCAGCGCGGGGACTAGCGGGAGTATAGATACGCAGTATTTT
CASSAGTSGSIDTQYF
>NA|NA|TRBV5-1|TRBJ2-3
TGCGCCAGCAGCCCCCTTACGGGGAGGGATACGCAGTATTTT
CASSPLTGRDTQYF
>NA|TRBD2|TRBV11-2|TRBJ2-1
TGTGCCAGCAGCACCACAGAGAGGGCTAGCGGGAGAGATGAGCAGTTCTTC
CASSTTERASGRDEQFF
>NA|TRBD1|TRBV9|TRBJ2-7
TGTGCCAGCAGCGTAGGAAGGGACAGGGTCTACGAGCAGTACTTC
CASSVGRDRVYEQYF
>NA|NA|TRBV13|TRBJ1-1
TGTGCCAGCAGCTTAGAGTTGTGGGTTCCGGGGGACACTGAAGCTTTCTTT
CASSLELWVPGDTEAFF
>NA|TRBD1|TRBV27|TRBJ2-5
TGTGCCAGCAGCCGAGCCGGGACAGGGTATAGGGAGACCCAGTACTTC
CASSRAGTGYRETQYF
>NA|NA|TRBV11-3|TRBJ2-5
TGTGCCAGCAGCTCCGGGGTCCAAGAGACCCAGTACTTC
CASSSGVQETQYF
>NA|TRBD2|TRBV15|TRBJ2-1
TGTGCCACCAGCAGACACCCACTAGCGGCGAGCTCCTACAATGAGCAGTTCTTC
CATSRHPLAASSYNEQFF
>NA|NA|TRBV5-1|TRBJ1-1
TGCGCCAGCAGCACCTGGGGAGGGAACACTGAAGCTTTCTTT
CASSTWGGNTEAFF
>NA|NA|TRBV4-2|TRBJ2-3
TGTGCCAGCAGCCAAGACCTAAGACGGGGGGCGCGGGGAGATACGCAGTATTTT
CASSQDLRRGARGDTQYF
>NA|TRBD1|TRBV6-5|TRBJ1-2
TGTGCCAGCAGTTTAACGGGACAGGGACCCAATGGCTACACCTTC
CASSLTGQGPNGYTF
>NA|TRBD2|TRBV10-3|TRBJ2-7
TGTGCCATCAGTGATAGTACTAGCGGGAGTTACGAGCAGTACTTC
CAISDSTSGSYEQYF
>NA|TRBD2|TRBV7-2|TRBJ2-3
TGTGCCAGCAGCTTAGGTCTGACTAGCGGCACAGATACGCAGTATTTT
CASSLGLTSGTDTQYF
>NA|TRBD1|TRBV28|TRBJ2-1
TGTGCCAGCAACCAGGTAGACAGGGTGGCCTACAATGAGCAGTTCTTC
CASNQVDRVAYNEQFF
>NA|TRBD2|TRBV13|TRBJ2-7
TGTGCCAGCAGCTCCAGTGAGCGGGGCCCTTCCTACGAGCAGTACTTC
CASSSSERGPSYEQYF
>NA|NA|TRBV6-5|TRBJ2-2
TGTGCCAGCAGTTACGGGGGGGCCTCCGGGGAGCTGTTTTTT
CASSYGGASGELFF
>NA|NA|TRBV28|TRBJ2-7
TGTGCCAGCAGTTTATTTGGACAACCACCCCACGAGCAGTACTTC
CASSLFGQPPHEQYF
>NA|NA|TRBV10-1|TRBJ1-1
TGCGCCAGCAGTGACGGGGGTAACACTGAAGCTTTCTTT
CASSDGGNTEAFF
>NA|NA|TRBV28|TRBJ1-1
TGTGCCAGCAGTTCCCCCTCCCCAGGATTGGCTGAAGCTTTCTTT
CASSSPSPGLAEAFF
>NA|NA|TRBV29-1|TRBJ1-2
TGCAGCGCGGGGGGCGCCGGGACCTCCTATGGCTACACCTTC
CSAGGAGTSYGYTF
>NA|NA|TRBV7-8|TRBJ2-7
TGTGCCAGCAAAAAGTACTGGGCGGGGCGAGAGATCGAGCAGTACTTC
CASKKYWAGREIEQYF
>NA|TRBD1|TRBV11-2|TRBJ1-2
TGTGCCAGCAGCTTAGGGGGACAGGGAAGCTATGGCTACACCTTC
CASSLGGQGSYGYTF
>NA|TRBD2|TRBV9|TRBJ2-3
TGTGCCAGCAGCGTATCCAGGACTAGCGTTGTCCCAGATACGCAGTATTTT
CASSVSRTSVVPDTQYF
>NA|TRBD1|TRBV14|TRBJ1-4
TGTGCCAGCAGCCATGACAGGGTTGTAGAGGAAAAACTGTTTTTT
CASSHDRVVEEKLFF
>NA|TRBD2|TRBV7-3|TRBJ2-1
TGTGCCAGCAGTTACCGGACTAGCGGGACCAATGAGCAGTTCTTC
CASSYRTSGTNEQFF
>NA|TRBD2|TRBV28|TRBJ2-7
TGTGCCAGCAGTCCGTGGACTAGCGGGAGTGCCTACGAGCAGTACTTC
CASSPWTSGSAYEQYF
>few|NA|TRBV7-9|TRBJ2-7
TGTGCCAGCAGCCCTACTGACAGGACAGCAATTCACGAGCAGTACTTC
CASSPTDRTAIHEQYF
>NA|NA|TRBV7-9|TRBJ2-7
TGTGCCAGCAGCCGACGTGAGACAGCTATCATTAGCTCCTACGAGCAGTACTTC
CASSRRETAIISSYEQYF
>NA|NA|TRBV6-5|TRBJ1-2
TGTGCCAGCAGTTACAGCACACTAGCTAACTATGGCTACACCTTC
CASSYSTLANYGYTF
>once|NA|TRBV28|TRBJ2-7
TGTGCCAGCAGTTTATCTCGCTACGAGCAGTACTTC
CASSLSRYEQYF
>NA|NA|TRBV19|TRBJ1-5
TGTGCCAGTAGTATATTGCAGGGGCGTACTTATCAGCCCCAGCATTTT
CASSILQGRTYQPQHF
>NA|TRBD2|TRBV15|TRBJ2-2
TGTGCCACGTTAGCGGGAGAAGCCCCGAACACCGGGGAGCTGTTTTTT
CATLAGEAPNTGELFF
>NA|TRBD2|TRBV9|TRBJ2-1
TGTGCCAGCAGCGGCTCCTCGACTAGCGGGATTGTAAGTGAGCAGTTCTTC
CASSGSSTSGIVSEQFF
>NA|NA|TRBV5-6|TRBJ1-4
TGTGCCAGCAGCTTCGGGGGAAGCGAAAAACTGTTTTTT
CASSFGGSEKLFF
>NA|NA|TRBV29-1|TRBJ2-3
TGCAGCGTTGAGGGCGGAGGAAGCACAGATACGCAGTATTTT
CSVEGGGSTDTQYF
>NA|TRBD2|TRBV7-2|TRBJ2-5
TGTGCCAGCAGCCCTCTGGAAGCGGGAAAACAGACCCAGTACTTC
CASSPLEAGKQTQYF
>once|TRBD2|TRBV5-4|TRBJ2-5
TGTGCCAGCAGCCCGGGACTAGCGGGGGAGGAGACCCAGTACTTC
CASSPGLAGEETQYF
>NA|NA|TRBV28|TRBJ2-5
TGTGCCAGCAGTCCCCTACAGGGTCAAGAGACCCAGTACTTC
CASSPLQGQETQYF
>NA|NA|TRBV7-9|TRBJ1-2
TGTGCCAGCAGCCCGACACTAGTTTCCCCTTATGGCTACACCTTC
CASSPTLVSPYGYTF
>NA|TRBD1|TRBV7-9|TRBJ2-7
TGTGCCAGCACCCATGCAGGGGACAGGGGGCCCTACGAGCAGTACTTC
CASTHAGDRGPYEQYF
>NA|TRBD1|TRBV29-1|TRBJ1-2
TGCAGCGTTGATATGGGACAGGGGGCGTCTCGCACCTTC
CSVDMGQGASRTF
>once|TRBD2|TRBV5-4|TRBJ2-3
TGTGCCAGCAGGCACCTAGGGGACTATACAGATACGCAGTATTTT
CASRHLGDYTDTQYF